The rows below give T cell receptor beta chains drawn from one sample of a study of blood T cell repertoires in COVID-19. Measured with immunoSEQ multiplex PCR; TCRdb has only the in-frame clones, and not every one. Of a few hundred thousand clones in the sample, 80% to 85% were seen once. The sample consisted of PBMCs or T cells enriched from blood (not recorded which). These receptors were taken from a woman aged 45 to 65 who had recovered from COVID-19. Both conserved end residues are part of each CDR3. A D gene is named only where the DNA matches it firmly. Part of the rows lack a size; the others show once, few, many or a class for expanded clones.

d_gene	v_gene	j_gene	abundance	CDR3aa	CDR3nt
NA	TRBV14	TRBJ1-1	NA	CASSQGVGTEAFF	TGTGCCAGCAGCCAGGGAGTTGGCACTGAAGCTTTCTTT
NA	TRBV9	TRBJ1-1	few	CASSVSVFDTEAFF	TGTGCCAGCAGCGTTTCCGTTTTTGACACTGAAGCTTTCTTT
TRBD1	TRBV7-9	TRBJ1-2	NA	CASSLGTGAGNDGYTF	TGTGCCAGCAGCCTCGGGACAGGGGCTGGGAATGATGGCTACACCTTC
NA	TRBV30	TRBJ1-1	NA	CAWSQGLNTEAFF	TGTGCCTGGAGTCAGGGGTTGAACACTGAAGCTTTCTTT
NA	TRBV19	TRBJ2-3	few	CASSISPADTQYF	TGTGCCAGTAGTATTAGTCCCGCAGATACGCAGTATTTT
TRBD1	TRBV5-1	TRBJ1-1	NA	CASSLAGVFMTGGKNTEAFF	TGCGCCAGCAGCTTGGCCGGGGTATTTATGACAGGGGGCAAGAACACTGAAGCTTTCTTT
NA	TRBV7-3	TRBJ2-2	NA	CASSFLGGTPTSGELFF	TGTGCCAGCAGCTTCCTTGGGGGGACGCCGACCTCCGGGGAGCTGTTTTTT
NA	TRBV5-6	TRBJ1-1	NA	CASSLGQGITEAFF	TGTGCCAGCAGCTTAGGCCAGGGAATCACTGAAGCTTTCTTT
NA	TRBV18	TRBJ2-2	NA	CASSPSVAGTSNTGELFF	TGTGCCAGCTCACCATCAGTGGCCGGGACTTCGAACACCGGGGAGCTGTTTTTT
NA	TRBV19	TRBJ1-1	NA	CASSAGGANTEAFF	TGTGCCAGTAGTGCCGGGGGGGCGAACACTGAAGCTTTCTTT
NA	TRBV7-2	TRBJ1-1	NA	CAISGRLNTEAFF	TGTGCCATCAGTGGCCGCCTGAACACTGAAGCTTTCTTT
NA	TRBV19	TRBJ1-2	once	CASSTQGAENYGYTF	TGTGCCAGTAGTACACAGGGAGCAGAGAACTATGGCTACACCTTC
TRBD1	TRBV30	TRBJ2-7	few	CAWGDRGREQYF	TGTGCCTGGGGGGACAGGGGGAGGGAGCAGTACTTC
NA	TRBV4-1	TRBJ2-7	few	CASSQPTANQGYEQYF	TGCGCCAGCAGCCAGCCTACAGCCAACCAAGGCTACGAGCAGTACTTC
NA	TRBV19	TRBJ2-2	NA	CASQDLGAGELFF	TGTGCCAGTCAGGATTTGGGTGCCGGGGAGCTGTTTTTT
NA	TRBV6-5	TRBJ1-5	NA	CASSQGGQPQHF	TGTGCCAGCAGTCAGGGTGGGCAGCCCCAGCATTTT
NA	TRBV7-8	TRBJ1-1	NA	CASSRGQNTEAFF	TGTGCCAGCAGCCGAGGACAGAACACTGAAGCTTTCTTT